The 6 T cell receptor beta chains given below trace back to one sample, sequenced in a study of blood T cell repertoires in COVID-19 (dated by TCRdb to 2019 to 2021). Libraries were built with the immunoSEQ multiplex PCR assay. What TCRdb holds here is the immuneACCESS table cut down to in-frame rearrangements. Part of the clones is not present; checked against another copy, under half of the missing clones reflect an unresolved V gene, and the others are unexplained. In this sample the table shows fewer than 250,000 clones, just under 90% of which occur a single time. 0.85% to 0.9% of the sample comes from the top ten. Sequencing used PBMCs or T cells enriched from blood (not recorded which). These receptors all stem from a man in his fifties who had been exposed to COVID-19.

This clone was picked up one time. V and J are TRBV6-5 and TRBJ2-5; TRBD1 aligns across 9 bases. The germline gives CDR1 MNHEY, CDR2 SVGAGI. The CDR3 extends over 16 amino acids. After removal of 4 bases from V and 2 bases from J, the junction contained 8 bases not matched to a gene. The CDR3 DNA is TGTGCCAGCAGTTTGTCCGGGGACAGGGTACAAGAGACCCAGTACTTC. It codes for CASSLSGDRVQETQYF.

The chain recombines TRBV28 with TRBJ1-5, with no clear D. This CDR3 region has 16 residues. Germline CDR1 is MDHEN and CDR2 is SYDVKM. Trimming cost V 2 bases and J 2 bases, with 13 bases left between them. The CDR3 DNA reads TGTGCCAGCAGTTTAGGGGTAGGGAGCGGCAATCAGCCCCAGCATTTT. It encodes CASSLGVGSGNQPQHF.

This clone appeared a single time. In the same sample, other DNA sequences code for this CDR3. This chain connects TRBV9 to TRBJ1-5; TRBD1 might be the D (6 bases). V dropped 0 bases and J dropped 4 bases, with 11 bases sitting between them. The CDR3 is 15 amino acids. Per the germline V gene, CDR1 is SGDLS and CDR2 is YYNGEE. For the CDR3, the DNA is TGTGCCAGCAGCGTAGCTGGGGGCGGGAATCAGCCCCAGCATTTT. It yields the protein CASSVAGGGNQPQHF.

Remarks on this clone: Within the sample, other DNA sequences also encode this same CDR3. The rearrangement links TRBV7-9 to TRBJ1-4; D gene uncertain. Germline loops: CDR1 SEHNR, CDR2 FQNEAQ (reference sequence). This CDR3 spans 12 amino acids. V was shortened by 1 base and J by 7 bases, with 4 bases between the two germline ends. CDR3 DNA sequence: TGTGCCAGCAGCTTAGTCGGTGAAAAACTGTTTTTT. As protein: CASSLVGEKLFF. The variable domain in full, with the rest retrieved from reference TRBV7-9 and TRBJ1-4, is DTGVSQNPRHKITKRGQNVTFRCDPISEHNRLYWYRQTLGQGPEFLTYFQNEAQLEKSRLLSDRFSAERPKGSFSTLEIQRTEQGDSAMYLCASSLVGEKLFFGSGTQLSVL.

The chain combines TRBV28 with TRBJ1-3, with a tentative D call TRBD1 (5 bases). V lost 5 bases, J lost 3 bases, and 26 bases lay in between. This CDR3 comprises 19 residues. Germline V lookup: CDR1 MDHEN, CDR2 SYDVKM. CDR3 nucleotide sequence: TGTGCCAGCAGTATTTGGGTCCCCCGGGACGGGAGCGTTGGAAACACCATATATTTT. It is translated as CASSIWVPRDGSVGNTIYF.

The genes are TRBV6-5 and TRBJ1-5; TRBD1 might be the D (6 bases). The germline gives CDR1 MNHEY, CDR2 SVGAGI. Trimming removed 6 bases from V and 0 bases from J, with 12 bases in between. The CDR3 is made up of 15 amino acids. CDR3 DNA sequence: TGTGCCAGCAGCAGAGACAGGAGTAGCAATCAGCCCCAGCATTTT. Amino acid sequence: CASSRDRSSNQPQHF.